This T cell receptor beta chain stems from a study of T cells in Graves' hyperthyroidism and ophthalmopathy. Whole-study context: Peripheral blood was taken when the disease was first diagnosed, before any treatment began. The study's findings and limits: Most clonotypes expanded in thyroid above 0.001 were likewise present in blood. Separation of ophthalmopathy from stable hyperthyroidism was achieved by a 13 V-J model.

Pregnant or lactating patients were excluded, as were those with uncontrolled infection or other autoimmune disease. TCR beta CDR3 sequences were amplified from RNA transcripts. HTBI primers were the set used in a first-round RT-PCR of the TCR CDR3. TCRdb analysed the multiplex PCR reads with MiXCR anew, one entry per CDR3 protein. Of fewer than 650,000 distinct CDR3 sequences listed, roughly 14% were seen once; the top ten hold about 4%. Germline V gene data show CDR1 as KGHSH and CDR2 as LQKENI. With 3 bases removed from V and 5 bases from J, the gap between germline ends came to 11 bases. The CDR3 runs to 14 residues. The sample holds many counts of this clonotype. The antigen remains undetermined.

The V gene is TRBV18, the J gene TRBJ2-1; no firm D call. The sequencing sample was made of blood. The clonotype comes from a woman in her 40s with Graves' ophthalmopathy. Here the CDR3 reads CASSPKSENNEQFF. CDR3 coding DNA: TGTGCCAGCTCACCGAAAAGTGAGAACAATGAGCAGTTCTTC.